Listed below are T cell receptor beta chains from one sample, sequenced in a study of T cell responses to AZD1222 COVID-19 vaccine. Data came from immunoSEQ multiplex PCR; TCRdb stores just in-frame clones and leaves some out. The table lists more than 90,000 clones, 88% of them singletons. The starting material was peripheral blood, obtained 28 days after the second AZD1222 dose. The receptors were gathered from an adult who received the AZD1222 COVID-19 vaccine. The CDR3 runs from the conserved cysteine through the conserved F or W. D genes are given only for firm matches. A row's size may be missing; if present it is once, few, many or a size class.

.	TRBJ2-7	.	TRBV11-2	CASSRIRAPGERYF	TGTGCCAGCAGTCGTATCCGGGCGCCAGGGGAGCGGTACTTC
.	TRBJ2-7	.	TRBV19	CASTQARGSYEQYF	TGTGCCAGTACCCAAGCACGGGGGTCCTACGAGCAGTACTTC
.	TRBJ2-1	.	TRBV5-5	CASSSAPYNEQFF	TGTGCCAGCAGCTCGGCACCGTACAATGAGCAGTTCTTC
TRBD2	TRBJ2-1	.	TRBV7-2	CASSWGLAGGYNEQFF	TGTGCCAGCAGCTGGGGACTAGCGGGGGGCTACAATGAGCAGTTCTTC
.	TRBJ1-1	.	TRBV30	CAWSVYLNTEAFF	TGTGCCTGGAGTGTATACTTGAACACTGAAGCTTTCTTT
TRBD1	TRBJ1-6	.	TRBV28	CASSLGDRVNSPLHF	TGTGCCAGCAGTTTAGGAGACAGGGTAAATTCACCCCTCCACTTT
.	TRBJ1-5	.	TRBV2	CASRDYSNQPQHF	TGTGCCAGCAGGGACTATAGCAATCAGCCCCAGCATTTT
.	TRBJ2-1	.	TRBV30	CAWSGGGDEQFF	TGTGCCTGGAGTGGGGGGGGCGATGAGCAGTTCTTC
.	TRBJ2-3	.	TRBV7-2	CASSLGLADTQYF	TGTGCCAGCAGCTTAGGACTAGCAGATACGCAGTATTTT
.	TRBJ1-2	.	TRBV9	CASSVGAGEYGYTF	TGTGCCAGCAGCGTAGGGGCGGGGGAGTATGGCTACACCTTC
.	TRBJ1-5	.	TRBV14	CASSQEGRRSSNQPQHF	TGTGCCAGCAGCCAAGAAGGCAGACGGAGTAGCAATCAGCCCCAGCATTTT
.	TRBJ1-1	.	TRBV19	CASSISGIPEAFF	TGTGCCAGTAGTATTTCGGGGATCCCTGAAGCTTTCTTT
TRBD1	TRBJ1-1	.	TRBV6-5	CASMAGGRGEAFF	TGTGCCAGCATGGCAGGGGGCAGGGGTGAAGCTTTCTTT
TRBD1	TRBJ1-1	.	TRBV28	CASRPTGEAFF	TGTGCCAGCAGACCGACAGGGGAAGCTTTCTTT
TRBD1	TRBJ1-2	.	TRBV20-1	CSASAGGYGYTF	TGCAGTGCTAGTGCAGGGGGCTATGGCTACACCTTC
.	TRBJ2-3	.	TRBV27	CASRPISTDTQYF	TGTGCCAGCAGACCAATAAGCACAGATACGCAGTATTTT
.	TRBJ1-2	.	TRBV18	CASSPGANYGYTF	TGTGCCAGCTCACCGGGAGCAAACTATGGCTACACCTTC
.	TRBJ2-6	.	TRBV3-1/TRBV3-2	CASSQWGRSRPYSGANVLTF	TGTGCCAGCAGCCAATGGGGAAGATCTAGACCCTACTCTGGGGCCAACGTCCTGACTTTC
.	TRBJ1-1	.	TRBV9	CASSFSDDEAFF	TGTGCCAGCAGCTTCAGCGACGACGAAGCTTTCTTT
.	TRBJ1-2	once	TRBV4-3	CASSQDPGLLYYGYTF	TGCGCCAGCAGCCAAGATCCGGGTCTCCTATACTATGGCTACACCTTC
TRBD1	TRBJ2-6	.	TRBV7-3	CASSPSGTGGMFNVLTF	TGTGCCAGCAGCCCCTCCGGGACAGGGGGAATGTTCAACGTCCTGACTTTC
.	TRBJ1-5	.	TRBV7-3	CASSRGSNQPQHF	TGTGCCAGCAGCCGGGGATCCAATCAGCCCCAGCATTTT
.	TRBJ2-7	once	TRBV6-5	CASGAGTTKSYEQYF	TGTGCCAGCGGGGCCGGGACAACGAAATCCTACGAGCAGTACTTC
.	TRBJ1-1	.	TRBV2	CASRWLGAEAFF	TGTGCCAGCAGGTGGCTGGGGGCTGAAGCTTTCTTT
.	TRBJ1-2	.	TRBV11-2	CASSLGTRRGGYTF	TGTGCCAGCAGCTTAGGCACCAGAAGAGGCGGCTACACCTTC
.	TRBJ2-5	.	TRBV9	CASSGGENRRAQYF	TGTGCCAGCAGCGGGGGGGAGAACCGGAGGGCCCAGTACTTC
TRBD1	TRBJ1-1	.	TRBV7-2	CASSLAPGQGFEAFF	TGTGCCAGCAGCTTAGCTCCGGGACAGGGGTTTGAAGCTTTCTTT
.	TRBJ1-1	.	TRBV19	CASSTTSKNEAFF	TGTGCCAGTAGTACAACGTCAAAAAATGAAGCTTTCTTT
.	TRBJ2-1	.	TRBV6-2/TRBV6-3	CASSTNNEQFF	TGTGCCAGCAGCACGAACAATGAGCAGTTCTTC
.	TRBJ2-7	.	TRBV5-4	CASSTDGGLDYEQYF	TGTGCCAGCAGTACTGACGGGGGCCTAGACTACGAGCAGTACTTC
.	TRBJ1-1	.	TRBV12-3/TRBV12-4	CASSLNPNTEAFF	TGTGCCAGCAGTTTGAACCCGAACACTGAAGCTTTCTTT
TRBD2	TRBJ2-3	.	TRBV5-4	CASSDLRLAATDTQYF	TGTGCCAGCAGCGATCTGCGACTAGCGGCCACAGATACGCAGTATTTT
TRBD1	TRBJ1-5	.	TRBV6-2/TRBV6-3	CASSYSADRGRLSNQPQHF	TGTGCCAGCAGTTACTCGGCCGACAGGGGGCGTCTAAGCAATCAGCCCCAGCATTTT
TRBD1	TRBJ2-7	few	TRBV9	CASSVERKLPRGEQYF	TGTGCCAGCAGCGTAGAGCGGAAGCTTCCCAGGGGGGAGCAGTACTTC
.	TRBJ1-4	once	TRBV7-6	CASSPRGGNEKLFF	TGTGCCAGCAGCCCTCGGGGGGGGAATGAAAAACTGTTTTTT
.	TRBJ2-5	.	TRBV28	CASSFRLQETQYF	TGTGCCAGCAGTTTTAGGTTACAAGAGACCCAGTACTTC
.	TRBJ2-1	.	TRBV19	CASSMKAGVWNSYNEQFF	TGTGCCAGTAGTATGAAAGCAGGGGTATGGAACTCCTACAATGAGCAGTTCTTC
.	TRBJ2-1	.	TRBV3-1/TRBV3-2	CASSQDSLGPNEQFF	TGTGCCAGCAGCCAAGACTCCTTGGGGCCGAATGAGCAGTTCTTC
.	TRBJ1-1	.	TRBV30	CAWSAPGFRPMNTEAFF	TGTGCCTGGAGTGCCCCCGGTTTTCGCCCTATGAACACTGAAGCTTTCTTT
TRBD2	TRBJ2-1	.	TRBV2	CASLLAGYYNEQFF	TGTGCCAGCCTACTAGCGGGGTACTACAATGAGCAGTTCTTC
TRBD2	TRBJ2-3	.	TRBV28	CASLGPVFQAGGPDTQYF	TGTGCCAGCCTAGGGCCCGTGTTTCAGGCGGGAGGCCCAGATACGCAGTATTTT
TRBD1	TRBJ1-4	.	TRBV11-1	CASSSQQTGGGKLFF	TGTGCCAGCAGCTCGCAGCAGACAGGGGGCGGAAAACTGTTTTTT
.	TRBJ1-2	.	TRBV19	CASSVAQVLANYGYTF	TGTGCCAGTAGTGTCGCTCAGGTCTTAGCTAACTATGGCTACACCTTC
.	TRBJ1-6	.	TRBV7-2	CASSPRMVGSGSNSPLHF	TGTGCCAGCAGCCCTAGAATGGTAGGGTCGGGCTCAAATTCACCCCTCCACTTT
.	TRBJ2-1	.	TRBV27	CASNPLRAAYEQFF	TGTGCCAGCAACCCACTGCGGGCAGCATATGAGCAGTTCTTC
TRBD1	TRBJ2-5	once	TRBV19	CASSIQGAQETQYF	TGTGCCAGTAGTATCCAGGGGGCGCAAGAGACCCAGTACTTC
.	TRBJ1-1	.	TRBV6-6	CASRVQPGADTEAFF	TGTGCCAGCAGAGTTCAACCAGGGGCGGACACTGAAGCTTTCTTT
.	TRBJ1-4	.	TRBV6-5	CASRRWASTNEKLFF	TGTGCCAGCAGACGGTGGGCATCAACTAATGAAAAACTGTTTTTT
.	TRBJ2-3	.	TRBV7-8	CASSRTDNTDTQYF	TGTGCCAGCAGCAGGACAGACAACACAGATACGCAGTATTTT
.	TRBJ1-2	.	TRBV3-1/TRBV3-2	CASSPREDYGYTF	TGTGCCAGCAGCCCCAGGGAGGACTATGGCTACACCTTC
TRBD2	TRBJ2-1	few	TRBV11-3	CASSLEGLAPYNEQFF	TGTGCCAGCAGCTTAGAGGGACTAGCGCCCTACAATGAGCAGTTCTTC
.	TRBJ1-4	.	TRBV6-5	CASSSPGATNEKLFF	TGTGCCAGCAGCTCCCCGGGGGCAACTAATGAAAAACTGTTTTTT
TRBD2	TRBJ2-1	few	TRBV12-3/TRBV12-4	CASSLQAGEQFF	TGTGCCAGCAGTTTACAAGCGGGAGAGCAGTTCTTC
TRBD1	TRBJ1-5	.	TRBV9	CASSVGAGGRNQPQHF	TGTGCCAGCAGCGTAGGGGCAGGGGGCCGGAATCAGCCCCAGCATTTT
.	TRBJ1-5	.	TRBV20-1	CSARNQPQHF	TGCAGTGCTAGGAATCAGCCCCAGCATTTT